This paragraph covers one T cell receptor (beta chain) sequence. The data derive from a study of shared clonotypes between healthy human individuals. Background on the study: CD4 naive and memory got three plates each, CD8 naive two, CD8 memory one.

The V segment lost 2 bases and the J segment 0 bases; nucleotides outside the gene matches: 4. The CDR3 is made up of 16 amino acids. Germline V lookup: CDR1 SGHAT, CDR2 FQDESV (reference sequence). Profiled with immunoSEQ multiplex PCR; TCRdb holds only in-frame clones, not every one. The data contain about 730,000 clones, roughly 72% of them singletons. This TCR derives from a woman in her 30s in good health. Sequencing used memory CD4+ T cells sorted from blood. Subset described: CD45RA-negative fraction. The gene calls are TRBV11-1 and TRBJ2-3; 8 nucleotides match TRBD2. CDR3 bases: TGTGCCAGCAGCTTATGGAGCGGGGGTAGCACAGATACGCAGTATTTT. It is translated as CASSLWSGGSTDTQYF.